This TCR beta chain was profiled in a study of T cells in Graves' hyperthyroidism and ophthalmopathy. Study results and caveats: It was a median about seven months before onset that the model predicted ophthalmopathy.

PBMCs were obtained from approximately 10 ml fresh peripheral blood. Note on this clonotype: Its antigen is as yet unknown.

Amplification targeted TCR beta CDR3 regions from RNA transcripts. With the HTBI primer set, the TCR CDR3 went through a first round of RT-PCR. TCRdb used MiXCR to reprocess the multiplex PCR reads, holding one entry per CDR3 protein. Of 250,000 to 300,000 distinct CDR3 sequences detected, about an eighth appear once; the ten largest clones hold about 8%. Sequences were obtained from blood. This clonotype was sampled from a woman aged 25-40 years with Graves' hyperthyroidism that later progressed to Graves' ophthalmopathy.

The CDR3 loop reads CASSQPLGGAGGEQYF. In nucleotides, the CDR3 is TGCGCCAGCAGCCAACCCTTGGGGGGAGCGGGAGGCGAGCAGTACTTC. V is TRBV4-1 and J is TRBJ2-7; TRBD2 agrees at 9 bases. J lost 6 bases, V lost 2 bases, and 11 bases had no gene match. Germline V lookup: CDR1 MGHRA, CDR2 YSYEKL. This CDR3 comprises 16 residues.